This T cell receptor beta chain was captured by sequencing in a study of T cell changes during pregnancy in multiple sclerosis. Assay used: immunoSEQ multiplex PCR; TCRdb lists only in-frame clones, some missing. The table has about 110,000 clones, around 90% seen once. The starting material was peripheral blood, obtained in the third trimester of pregnancy. This TCR was sampled from a female donor with multiple sclerosis, enrolled in a pregnancy study.

In nucleotides, the CDR3 is TGTGCCAGCAGCTTAGGAGGCGCAGTTAACACTGAAGCTTTCTTT. Protein sequence: CASSLGGAVNTEAFF. This chain links TRBV11-2 with TRBJ1-1; D unclear. Looked up from germline, CDR1 is SGHAT and CDR2 is FQNNGV. The CDR3 is made up of 15 amino acids. The ends were cut back, 1 base at V and 2 bases at J, with 11 bases in the middle.